The clone carrying this TCR beta chain was observed a handful of times. Its antigen is undetermined. 60 Vbeta and 13 Jbeta primers were used in PCR. Clones were read by immunoSEQ multiplex PCR, and TCRdb kept only the in-frame ones, dropping some. Among 100,000 to 150,000 clones listed, around 81% were seen once. The data stem from a study of cytomegalovirus exposure and HLA in healthy donors. For the study at large: There were 350 to 400 genotyped donors. Of these, 75% to 85% fell in the genetic ancestry cluster associated with self-reported Caucasian donors. Findings and limits, study-wide: Some V segments, TRBV6-2 and TRBV6-3 among them, were indistinguishable and were therefore excluded.

Germline CDR1 LGHNA, CDR2 YNFKEQ. The CDR3 spans 17 residues. The chain recombines TRBV4-2 with TRBJ2-5; TRBD2 aligns across 8 bases. The last part of the DNA fits TRBJ2-7 better; the J call may be wrong. Sequenced input: PBMCs. The receptor was isolated from a female donor in good health and CMV-seronegative. The DNA for the CDR3 is TGTGCCAGCAGCCAAGATCTGGCGCGGGAGGTCCCCTACGAGCAGTACTTC. This translates into CASSQDLAREVPYEQYF.